This entry describes one TCR beta chain. Clones were sequenced by immunoSEQ multiplex PCR, and TCRdb holds only the in-frame ones, with some missing. The sample lists about 77,000 clones; about 91% were seen once. These data belong to a study of blood T cell repertoires in COVID-19. Germline CDR1 SGHTS, CDR2 YDEGEE. This CDR3 has 14 residues. V dropped 0 bases and J dropped 7 bases, with 13 bases sitting between them. The sequenced sample consisted of peripheral blood. This chain links TRBV5-8 with TRBJ1-1, with a tentative D call TRBD1 (6 bases). The TCR was taken from a woman over 75 with acute or convalescent COVID-19. DNA of the CDR3: TGTGCCAGCAGCTTGGTACAGGGAGTCGGTGAAGCTTTCTTT. As protein: CASSLVQGVGEAFF. The complete variable domain, with remaining parts taken from reference TRBV5-8 and TRBJ1-1, reads EAGVTQSPTHLIKTRGQQATLRCSPISGHTSVYWYQQALGLGLQFLLWYDEGEERNRGNFPPRFSGRQFPNYSSELNVNALELEDSALYLCASSLVQGVGEAFFGQGTRLTVV.